This TCR beta chain came from a study of regulatory T cells in long-lasting Graves disease. In this sample, this clonotype turned up a few times. The antigen remains unidentified. Libraries of TCR beta came from iRepertoire HTBI primers plus Arm-PCR of CDR3 regions. One entry per CDR3 protein, called by TCRdb with MiXCR from the multiplex PCR reads. The sample carries 450,000 or so distinct CDR3 sequences, around a fifth recorded once. The J segment lost 5 bases and the V segment lost 6 bases, leaving 2 bases of the junction unmatched. CDR3 length: 13 amino acids. CDR1 is SNHLY and CDR2 is FYNNEI in the germline V gene. Time point: persistent/refractory GD, antithyroid drugs over 5 years with positive TRAb. The TCR library used RNA extracted from PBMCs. Study results and caveats: Less diverse TCR repertoires were seen in persistent Graves' patients than in newly diagnosed ones.

Sequences were derived from peripheral blood mononuclear cells (PBMCs), sampled when the disease was refractory, from a patient treated with antithyroid drugs. This TCR was sampled from a female donor with Graves disease. The chain joins TRBV2 to TRBJ1-4; the match to TRBD1 covers 8 bases. CDR3 amino acids: CASSRGPNEKLFF. CDR3 in DNA: TGTGCCAGCAGCAGGGGGCCGAATGAAAAACTGTTTTTT.